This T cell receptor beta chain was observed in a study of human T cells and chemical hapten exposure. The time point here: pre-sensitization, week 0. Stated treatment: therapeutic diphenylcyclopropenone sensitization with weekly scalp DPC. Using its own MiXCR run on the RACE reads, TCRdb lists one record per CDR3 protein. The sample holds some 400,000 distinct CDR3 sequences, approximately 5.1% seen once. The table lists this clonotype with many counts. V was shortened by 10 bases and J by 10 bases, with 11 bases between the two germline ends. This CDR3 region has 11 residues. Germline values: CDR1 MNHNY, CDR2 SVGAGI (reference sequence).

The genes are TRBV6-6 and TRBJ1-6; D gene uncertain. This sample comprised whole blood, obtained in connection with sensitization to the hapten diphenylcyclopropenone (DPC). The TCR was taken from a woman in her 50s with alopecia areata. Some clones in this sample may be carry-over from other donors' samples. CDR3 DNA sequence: TGTGCCACCGCACTGTCCTCACCCCTCCACTTT. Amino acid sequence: CATALSSPLHF.